The source of this TCR beta chain is a study of identical twins. Whole-study findings and limits: Zero-insertion findings could be partly confounded by invariant cells (MAIT and iNKT cells).

This clonotype came up a few times. Antigen unknown. TCRdb passed the 5' RACE reads through MiXCR, listing each CDR3 protein once. Of just under 550,000 distinct CDR3 sequences listed, roughly 15% were seen once; the top ten hold about 0.47%. The CDR3 covers 14 residues. The V end lost 6 bases, the J end lost 5 bases, and 14 bases lay between the germline ends. CDR1 is SGHNT and CDR2 is YENEEA in the germline V gene. These records were also assigned to another study, of yellow fever vaccine responses in identical twins.

Sequencing was carried out using CD4+ T cells sorted from blood. The J gene is TRBJ2-1, the V gene TRBV11-3; weak D call: TRBD1 (6 bases). This clonotype was sampled from a woman aged 18-30 years in good health. The CDR3 coding sequence is TGTGCCAGCAGTTTTACCGGGACAAACAATGAGCAGTTCTTC. Protein product: CASSFTGTNNEQFF.